Listed below are T cell receptor beta chains from one sample, sequenced in a study of cytomegalovirus exposure and HLA in healthy donors. Clones were sequenced by immunoSEQ multiplex PCR, and TCRdb holds only the in-frame ones, with some missing. The sample comprises 200,000 or so clones, 85% to 90% of which are singletons, and roughly 1.3% rests with the top ten. The specimen was PBMCs. These receptors all come from a human donor in good health. Both conserved end residues are part of each CDR3. A D gene is named only where the DNA matches it firmly. The size of a clone is reported for some rows only, either as once, few or many, or as a class for expanded clones.

V	J	D	size	CDR3	DNA
TRBV7-2	TRBJ1-1	TRBD1	.	CASSRPGQGINTEAFF	TGTGCCAGCAGCCGACCGGGACAGGGAATAAACACTGAAGCTTTCTTT
TRBV29-1	TRBJ2-7	TRBD2	.	CSAAGTSGMVQYF	TGCAGCGCGGCTGGGACTAGCGGGATGGTGCAGTACTTC
TRBV7-9	TRBJ2-1	.	.	CSSSLLTRGYEQFF	TGTTCCAGCAGCTTACTAACTCGGGGGTATGAGCAGTTCTTC
TRBV19	TRBJ1-2	.	.	CASKVGPNYGYTF	TGTGCCAGTAAGGTGGGCCCTAACTATGGCTACACCTTC
TRBV19	TRBJ2-7	TRBD2	.	CASSIAGTSGRGEQYF	TGTGCCAGTAGTATAGCAGGGACTAGCGGGAGGGGAGAGCAGTACTTC
TRBV28	TRBJ2-7	.	.	CASSSIGGDHLSYEQYF	TGTGCCAGCAGTTCCATAGGAGGGGACCACCTCTCCTACGAGCAGTACTTC
TRBV18	TRBJ2-1	TRBD1	.	CASSPGQGNGMSYNEQFF	TGTGCCAGCTCGCCGGGACAGGGGAACGGGATGTCCTACAATGAGCAGTTCTTC
TRBV28	TRBJ2-2	TRBD1	.	CASSFGQGYTGELFF	TGTGCCAGCAGTTTCGGACAGGGTTACACCGGGGAGCTGTTTTTT
TRBV4-3	TRBJ2-2	.	.	CASSQGGYQAGELFF	TGCGCCAGCAGCCAAGGTGGCTACCAGGCCGGGGAGCTGTTTTTT
TRBV18	TRBJ2-5	TRBD1	.	CASSRQRTGQETQYF	TGTGCCAGCTCACGACAGCGGACAGGTCAAGAGACCCAGTACTTC
TRBV5-6	TRBJ2-7	TRBD1	few	CASSPRGTGALSQYF	TGTGCCAGCAGCCCCCGGGGGACAGGGGCGTTAAGTCAGTACTTC
TRBV10-1	TRBJ2-5	TRBD1	.	CASSEVARGRRILQETQYF	TGCGCCAGCAGCGAGGTGGCCAGGGGGCGACGGATTCTCCAAGAGACCCAGTACTTC
TRBV2	TRBJ1-2	.	.	CASSYTGEINYGYTF	TGTGCCAGCAGTTATACGGGAGAAATTAACTATGGCTACACCTTC
TRBV9	TRBJ2-1	TRBD2	.	CASSVESGSGNEQFF	TGTGCCAGCAGCGTAGAAAGCGGGAGTGGCAATGAGCAGTTCTTC
TRBV7-9	TRBJ2-3	.	.	CASSSPQGTDTQYF	TGTGCCAGCAGCTCGCCACAGGGCACAGATACGCAGTATTTT
TRBV6-6	TRBJ1-4	TRBD1	few	CASSFRQGINEKLFF	TGTGCCAGCAGTTTTCGACAGGGGATAAATGAAAAACTGTTTTTT
TRBV6-1	TRBJ1-1	.	.	CASSMTATEAFF	TGTGCCAGCAGTATGACAGCTACTGAAGCTTTCTTT
TRBV2	TRBJ2-7	.	.	CASSLAGQGPYEQYF	TGTGCCAGCAGTTTAGCGGGACAGGGACCCTACGAGCAGTACTTC
TRBV10-3	TRBJ2-1	TRBD2	.	CAISETSGRANEQFF	TGTGCCATCAGTGAGACTAGCGGGAGGGCCAATGAGCAGTTCTTC
TRBV2	TRBJ2-7	TRBD2	.	CASGTRTRRNEQYF	TGTGCCAGCGGTACTCGGACTAGACGAAACGAGCAGTACTTC
TRBV11-2	TRBJ2-7	TRBD1	.	CASSLDLGTGIRNF	TGTGCCAGCAGCTTAGATTTAGGGACAGGGATTAGGAACTTC
TRBV9	TRBJ1-5	.	few	CASSASYNQPQHF	TGTGCCAGCAGCGCCTCCTACAATCAGCCCCAGCATTTT
TRBV28	TRBJ2-3	.	.	CASSRPPADTQYF	TGTGCCAGCAGTCGCCCTCCGGCAGATACGCAGTATTTT
TRBV19	TRBJ2-5	TRBD1	.	CASSGGGTQYF	TGTGCCAGTTCAGGGGGTGGGACCCAGTACTTC
TRBV28	TRBJ1-2	.	.	CATEEVNYGYTF	TGTGCCACGGAAGAGGTTAACTATGGCTACACCTTC
TRBV18	TRBJ2-7	.	.	CASSPGAGNEQYF	TGTGCCAGCTCACCGGGGGCAGGGAACGAGCAGTACTTC
TRBV4-3	TRBJ1-1	TRBD1	.	CASSSATGWAFF	TGCGCCAGCAGCTCGGCGACAGGGTGGGCTTTCTTT
TRBV4-1	TRBJ2-7	TRBD1	.	CASSQGTGVEQYF	TGCGCCAGCAGCCAAGGGACAGGGGTCGAGCAGTACTTC
TRBV6-1	TRBJ2-3	TRBD2	.	CASTKGGSSDTQYF	TGTGCCAGCACCAAAGGCGGGAGCTCAGATACGCAGTATTTT
TRBV10-3	TRBJ1-1	TRBD1	.	CAIRGQMNTEAFF	TGTGCCATCAGGGGACAGATGAACACTGAAGCTTTCTTT
TRBV19	TRBJ2-1	TRBD1	.	CASSGTAISYNEQFF	TGTGCCAGTAGTGGGACAGCTATTTCCTACAATGAGCAGTTCTTC
TRBV7-3	TRBJ2-3	TRBD2	.	CASSFTSGRSEDTQYF	TGTGCCAGCAGCTTCACTAGCGGGAGGTCGGAAGATACGCAGTATTTT
TRBV7-8	TRBJ2-1	.	.	CASSLGAYNEQFF	TGTGCCAGCAGCTTAGGAGCGTACAATGAGCAGTTCTTC
TRBV28	TRBJ1-6	TRBD1	.	CASSLGDRGYNSPLHF	TGTGCCAGCAGTCTCGGGGACAGGGGTTATAATTCACCCCTCCACTTT
TRBV4-3	TRBJ2-1	TRBD2	.	CASSQDPSGKGNEQFF	TGCGCCAGCAGCCAAGACCCTAGCGGGAAGGGAAATGAGCAGTTCTTC
TRBV28	TRBJ2-1	TRBD2	.	CASSFVAGVYNEQFF	TGTGCCAGCAGTTTCGTAGCGGGAGTCTACAATGAGCAGTTCTTC
TRBV7-7	TRBJ1-1	.	.	CASSLECLVPRAFF	TGTGCTAGCAGCTTAGAATGTCTGGTCCCTCGGGCTTTCTTT
TRBV29-1	TRBJ1-1	.	few	CSVEWGTPKNTEAFF	TGCAGCGTTGAATGGGGGACACCGAAGAACACTGAAGCTTTCTTT
TRBV2	TRBJ1-2	.	.	CASSTDSHYGYTF	TGTGCCAGCTCAACGGACAGCCACTATGGCTACACCTTC
TRBV6-5	TRBJ2-7	.	.	CASSYSGTGSYEQYF	TGTGCCAGCAGTTACTCTGGGACCGGGAGCTACGAGCAGTACTTC
TRBV19	TRBJ2-5	TRBD2	.	CASSIETSGRRETQYF	TGTGCCAGTAGTATAGAAACTAGCGGGAGGAGGGAGACCCAGTACTTC
TRBV10-3	TRBJ1-1	TRBD1	.	CAISATGALTEAFF	TGTGCCATCAGTGCTACAGGGGCCCTCACTGAAGCTTTCTTT
TRBV19	TRBJ1-5	TRBD1	.	CASVRDRGTPGNQPQHF	TGTGCCAGTGTCCGGGACAGGGGGACCCCGGGGAATCAGCCCCAGCATTTT
TRBV7-9	TRBJ2-4	.	once	CASSLGWGQLAKNIQYF	TGTGCCAGCAGCTTAGGTTGGGGGCAGCTAGCCAAAAACATTCAGTACTTC
TRBV5-1	TRBJ2-1	TRBD2	.	CASSFHLERTSGRGNEQFF	TGCGCCAGCAGCTTCCATCTGGAGCGGACTAGCGGGAGGGGGAATGAGCAGTTCTTC
TRBV28	TRBJ1-2	TRBD1	.	CASSWGDRVVGYTF	TGTGCCAGCAGTTGGGGGGACAGGGTAGTTGGCTACACCTTC
TRBV5-3	TRBJ2-1	.	.	CARSPARWRVSYNEQFF	TGTGCCAGAAGCCCTGCCCGATGGCGGGTTTCCTACAATGAGCAGTTCTTC